The sequence of this T cell receptor beta chain was determined in a study of blood T cell repertoires in COVID-19. In the study overall: COVID-19 samples, acute and convalescent, were from the United States, Italy and Spain. Nucleic acid was either cDNA or gDNA, and it came from T cells, B-cell-depleted T cells, or PBMCs.

This CDR3 comprises 15 residues. V shed 5 bases and J 4 bases; nucleotides not matched to a gene: 6. The V gene's germline CDR1 is PRHDT and CDR2 FYEKMQ (reference sequence). In the original analysis: Scientists estimated how many nucleated cells there were by amplifying reference gene primers. Profiled with immunoSEQ multiplex PCR; TCRdb holds only in-frame clones, not every one. Clone size and the V and J calls come from that table; the DNA yielded D and trimming. There are 25,000 to 35,000 clones in the sample; 65% to 70% occur only once, and less than 20% lies in the top ten. The sequenced sample was peripheral blood. This TCR was recovered from a human donor in a cohort sampled during active COVID-19. The genes are TRBV13 and TRBJ2-1, with 9 bases matching TRBD2. The CDR3 region has the DNA TGTGCCAGCAGCCGCGGGGGGGGACCTTACAATGAGCAGTTCTTC. Residues: CASSRGGGPYNEQFF.